This TCR beta chain appears in the sequencing data of a study of identical twins. Whole-study results and caveats: In cord blood, abundant beta clonotypes had fewer insertions; memory showed no trend. Conclusions relied on cross-sectional statistical analysis, not following the same donors.

A few counts support this clonotype. Its cognate antigen is unknown. Germline V CDR1 and CDR2: MDHEN, SYDVKM. The J segment lost 4 bases and the V segment lost 3 bases, leaving 5 bases of the junction unmatched. CDR3 size: 14 residues. The authors used template switching to add a universal primer site and gave cDNA unique molecular identifiers. Via MiXCR, TCRdb re-called the 5' RACE reads, giving one row per CDR3 protein. This sample has about 810,000 distinct CDR3 sequences, with 12% found just once. This same sample was also taken into another study, of yellow fever vaccine responses in identical twins.

The rearrangement uses TRBV28 and TRBJ2-5; the match to TRBD2 covers 7 bases. Sequences were obtained from PBMCs. The source is a woman under 30 in good health. In DNA form, the CDR3 reads TGTGCCAGCAGTTTTCGGACGGGGGGAGAGACCCAGTACTTC. Amino acid sequence: CASSFRTGGETQYF.